What follows is one TCR beta chain and its context. Its specificity is unknown. This sample was taken from a study of cytomegalovirus exposure and HLA in healthy donors. Trimming took 1 base from V and 2 from J, leaving 8 bases between them. The germline CDR1 and CDR2 sequences are LGHNA and YSLEER. CDR3 length: 14 residues. Vbeta (60) and Jbeta (13) primers were used in the PCR. Clones were read by immunoSEQ multiplex PCR, and TCRdb kept only the in-frame ones, dropping some. This table has some 140,000 clones, 80% to 85% appearing once. General study results and limits: According to the study, around 180 TCR beta chains were cytomegalovirus-associated. V- and J-gene trimming of TCR beta was linked (in a later analysis) to a missense DCLRE1C variant. Sequencing depth roughly uniform across donors was assumed in presence/absence analyses.

The chain carries TRBV4-3 and TRBJ1-2; unclear D gene. This TCR was sampled from a woman in her forties or fifties in good health and CMV-seropositive. The sequenced sample consisted of PBMCs. Written as DNA, the CDR3 is TGCGCCAGCAGCCAAGGTCCCAGGAACTATGGCTACACCTTC. Translation gives CASSQGPRNYGYTF.